This TCR beta chain is drawn from a study of tumour-infiltrating T cells in Burkitt lymphoma. The wider study: Survival, overall and progression-free, tracked with productive clonality.

Only in-frame clones appear in the TCRdb table, and some are missing; sequencing was by immunoSEQ multiplex PCR. The sample has roughly 9,200 clones, approximately 56% seen once. Per the germline V gene, CDR1 is ENHRY and CDR2 is SYGVKD. This CDR3 is built from 11 residues. Trimming took off 5 bases at V and 7 bases at J, with 9 bases between the two ends. The sample was tumor tissue. The chain carries TRBV10-3 and TRBJ2-7, with a tentative D call TRBD2 (5 bases). The receptor's source is a human donor with diffuse large B-cell lymphoma. This CDR3 reads CAISSREEQYF. CDR3 bases: TGTGCCATCAGTTCTAGGGAGGAGCAGTACTTC.